The rows below give T cell receptor beta chains drawn from one sample of a study of regulatory T cells in long-lasting Graves disease. TCRdb re-called the multiplex PCR reads through MiXCR, storing one row per CDR3 protein. Here the sample spans 450,000 to 600,000 distinct CDR3 sequences, about 17% being singletons. A further study also used this sample, focusing on T cells in Graves' hyperthyroidism and ophthalmopathy.

Sequences were derived from peripheral blood mononuclear cells (PBMCs), sampled at new diagnosis, from a patient treated with antithyroid drugs. The receptors come from a man aged 35 to 55 with Graves disease. Both conserved end residues are part of each CDR3. Each record gives: V gene, J gene, D gene, clone size, CDR3 DNA, CDR3 protein. A D gene is named only where the DNA matches it firmly. Size is stated for part of the rows, as once, few or many counts, or as a class when the clone is expanded.

>TRBV27|TRBJ2-1|TRBD2|many
TGTGCCAGCAGCCCAGGAGGCCTAGCGGGAAATAACAATGAGCAGTTCTTC
CASSPGGLAGNNNEQFF
>TRBV7-9|TRBJ2-7|TRBD2|-
TGTGCCAGCAGCTCCACTAGCGCCAGTTACGAGCAGTACTTC
CASSSTSASYEQYF
>TRBV24-1|TRBJ2-1|TRBD2|many
TGTGCCACCAGTGATACAATGGGACTAGCGGGAGGCAATGAGCAGTTCTTC
CATSDTMGLAGGNEQFF
>TRBV9|TRBJ2-1|TRBD2|-
TGTGCCAGCAGCGTAGCCCCTAGCGGGAGGACCGCCTACAATGAGCAGTTCTTC
CASSVAPSGRTAYNEQFF
>TRBV3-1|TRBJ2-2|-|many
TGTGCCAGCAGCCAATTGGGGGAGGACGACACCGGGGAGCTGTTTTTT
CASSQLGEDDTGELFF
>TRBV24-1|TRBJ2-1|-|-
TGTGCCACCAGTGATCCCGGTGGGACTGGGGATGAGCAGTTCTTC
CATSDPGGTGDEQFF
>TRBV30|TRBJ2-1|-|few
TGTGCCTGGAGTGTCGGACTCCCTTCCAATGAGCAGTTCTTC
CAWSVGLPSNEQFF
>TRBV19|TRBJ2-1|-|-
TGTGCCAGTAGTAATCCGGGTCGGGGCTACAATGAGCAGTTCTTC
CASSNPGRGYNEQFF
>TRBV10-3|TRBJ1-6|-|-
TGTGCCATCAGTGAGTTGGGGGATAATTCACCCCTCCACTTT
CAISELGDNSPLHF
>TRBV20-1|TRBJ2-7|TRBD1|few
TGCAGTGCTCCCCCCGGGACAGGGGACGGACTCTACGAGCAGTACTTC
CSAPPGTGDGLYEQYF
>TRBV9|TRBJ2-1|TRBD1|many
TGTGCCAGCAGCCCACCTGGATTTGGGACAGGGGACAATGAGCAGTTCTTC
CASSPPGFGTGDNEQFF
>TRBV6-1|TRBJ2-7|TRBD2|many
TGTGCCAGCAGTGCTAGCGGGGGCGAGCAGTACTTC
CASSASGGEQYF
>TRBV20-1|TRBJ1-5|-|many
TGCAGTGCTAGTGGGGGGGGCGGAAATCAGCCCCAGCATTTT
CSASGGGGNQPQHF
>TRBV4-1|TRBJ2-7|-|few
TGCGCCAGCAGCCAGCGCCGGGACGGTGCCTACGAGCAGTACTTC
CASSQRRDGAYEQYF
>TRBV5-1|TRBJ2-7|-|few
TGCGCCAGCAGCTCAATTAGCGACCAGACCTACGAGCAGTACTTC
CASSSISDQTYEQYF
>TRBV28|TRBJ1-2|-|-
TGTGCCAGCACCGACGGGGGGGACTGGGAGGGCTACACCTTC
CASTDGGDWEGYTF
>TRBV25-1|TRBJ2-1|-|few
TGTGCCAGCAGTGTTGCGGGACGGATTAATGAGCAGTTCTTC
CASSVAGRINEQFF
>TRBV28|TRBJ1-2|TRBD1|-
TGTGCCAGCGAGAGACAGGGACTCTATGGCTACACCTTC
CASERQGLYGYTF
>TRBV6-1|TRBJ1-1|TRBD1|many
TGTGCCAGCAGAAGGAACAGGGGAGTTGCTGAAGCTTTCTTT
CASRRNRGVAEAFF
>TRBV6-1|TRBJ1-1|TRBD1|many
TGTGCCAGCAGCACGGACAGGGTTTCTGAAGCTTTCTTT
CASSTDRVSEAFF
>TRBV24-1|TRBJ2-3|TRBD1|few
TGTGCCACCAGTGATCCGATACCTCCGGGACAGGGTAGTACAGATACGCAGTATTTT
CATSDPIPPGQGSTDTQYF
>TRBV11-1|TRBJ2-5|TRBD2|-
TGTGCCAGCAGCGCCAGGACTAGCGGCCAAGAGACCCAGTACTTC
CASSARTSGQETQYF
>TRBV7-2|TRBJ1-6|-|many
TGTGCCAGCAGCTTATCAGGGGCCTCGTATAATTCACCCCTCCACTTT
CASSLSGASYNSPLHF
>TRBV2|TRBJ1-5|-|few
TGTGCCAGCATGCGAGGGGTTGGGAATCAGCCCCAGCATTTT
CASMRGVGNQPQHF
>TRBV5-1|TRBJ2-7|-|-
TGTGCCAGCAGCTTGGCAGGGGTGGACTACGAGCAGTACTTC
CASSLAGVDYEQYF
>TRBV18|TRBJ2-3|-|-
TGTGCCAGCTCACCAAAGAGGGCTTATAGCACAGATACGCAGTATTTT
CASSPKRAYSTDTQYF
>TRBV20-1|TRBJ1-4|TRBD1|-
TGCAGTGCCGCTAGAGCAGGGGGGGCTAATGAAAAACTGTTTTTT
CSAARAGGANEKLFF
>TRBV10-3|TRBJ1-2|-|-
TGTGCCATCAGTGATCTACAGGGAGGGTATGGCTACACCTTC
CAISDLQGGYGYTF
>TRBV3-1|TRBJ1-2|TRBD1|many
TGTGCCAGCAGCCCGACCGGGACAGCACACTATGGCTACACCTTC
CASSPTGTAHYGYTF
>TRBV30|TRBJ2-7|-|many
TGTGCCTGGAGGGGGCGGGCCCCCTACGAGCAGTACTTC
CAWRGRAPYEQYF
>TRBV20-1|TRBJ2-1|TRBD2|many
TGCAGTGCTATCCAGACTAGCGGGAGTTTATATGAGCAGTTCTTC
CSAIQTSGSLYEQFF
>TRBV28|TRBJ1-2|-|few
TGTGCCAGCAGTTTAAAAAAATATGGCTACACCTTC
CASSLKKYGYTF
>TRBV3-1|TRBJ1-4|TRBD1|many
TGTGCCAGCAGCCAAACGACAGGGAATCGTGAAAAACTGTTTTTT
CASSQTTGNREKLFF
>TRBV14|TRBJ2-7|-|few
TGTGCCAGCAGCCAACGGACAGATACCTACGAGCAGTACTTC
CASSQRTDTYEQYF
>TRBV6-1|TRBJ2-3|-|many
TGTGCCAGCAGTAGAAGGGGTAGCGGAGGCAGCACAGATACGCAGTATTTT
CASSRRGSGGSTDTQYF
>TRBV20-1|TRBJ1-3|-|-
TGCAGTGCTAGTCCGACAGTTGCCTCTGGAAACACCATATATTTT
CSASPTVASGNTIYF